The rows below give T cell receptor beta chains drawn from one sample of a study of T cell repertoires in cytomegalovirus infection. Their cognate antigens are unknown. MiXCR was run by TCRdb on the reads, yielding one entry per CDR3 protein. This sample carries about 770,000 distinct CDR3 sequences, 25% to 35% of them seen once, and the ten largest clones take around 13%. The source was cultured CD8+ T cells from PBMCs, collected from culture after CMV antigen stimulation. These receptors all stem from a human donor in good health (CMV status not recorded). Some clones in this sample may be carry-over from other donors' samples. Both conserved end residues are part of each CDR3. D genes are given only for firm matches. Clone size is stated in some rows and not others, as once, few, many or a class when expanded.

CDR3aa: CASSLVTGKVSGNTIYF
d_gene: -
v_gene: TRBV7-9
j_gene: TRBJ1-3
abundance: -

CDR3aa: CASSSPYGIDGYTF
d_gene: -
v_gene: TRBV11-2
j_gene: TRBJ1-2
abundance: few

CDR3aa: CASSDRGPYEAFF
d_gene: TRBD1
v_gene: TRBV2
j_gene: TRBJ1-1
abundance: few

CDR3aa: CAISEVDRTNEKLFF
d_gene: -
v_gene: TRBV10-3
j_gene: TRBJ1-4
abundance: -

CDR3aa: CASSLGAEYSNQPQHF
d_gene: -
v_gene: TRBV7-8
j_gene: TRBJ1-5
abundance: many

CDR3aa: CASGGTPTEAFF
d_gene: -
v_gene: TRBV9
j_gene: TRBJ1-1
abundance: -

CDR3aa: CASRTGYQETQYF
d_gene: TRBD1
v_gene: TRBV12-3/TRBV12-4
j_gene: TRBJ2-5
abundance: -

CDR3aa: CASSKDVGVGEQFF
d_gene: -
v_gene: TRBV7-6
j_gene: TRBJ2-1
abundance: few

CDR3aa: CASSSGPRSYGYTF
d_gene: -
v_gene: TRBV6-5
j_gene: TRBJ1-2
abundance: many

CDR3aa: CASSLEQGAEQPQHF
d_gene: TRBD1
v_gene: TRBV7-9
j_gene: TRBJ1-5
abundance: -

CDR3aa: CATGASGTNEKLFF
d_gene: -
v_gene: TRBV10-3
j_gene: TRBJ1-4
abundance: -

CDR3aa: CASSPVGVTGNTIYF
d_gene: -
v_gene: TRBV7-2
j_gene: TRBJ1-3
abundance: many

CDR3aa: CASSDGNEKLFF
d_gene: -
v_gene: TRBV7-3
j_gene: TRBJ1-4
abundance: -

CDR3aa: CASWGETQYF
d_gene: -
v_gene: TRBV7-2
j_gene: TRBJ2-5
abundance: many

CDR3aa: CASSAGQGVRYEQYF
d_gene: TRBD1
v_gene: TRBV19
j_gene: TRBJ2-7
abundance: -

CDR3aa: CASSSIDRPGPNTEAFF
d_gene: -
v_gene: TRBV11-3
j_gene: TRBJ1-1
abundance: -

CDR3aa: CAISTTGSEAFF
d_gene: TRBD1
v_gene: TRBV10-3
j_gene: TRBJ1-1
abundance: few

CDR3aa: CAIRSSYGYTF
d_gene: -
v_gene: TRBV10-3
j_gene: TRBJ1-2
abundance: -

CDR3aa: CASVSPGAGGRNEQFF
d_gene: TRBD2
v_gene: TRBV6-1
j_gene: TRBJ2-1
abundance: many

CDR3aa: CASSVEGGGPSEKLFF
d_gene: -
v_gene: TRBV9
j_gene: TRBJ1-4
abundance: -

CDR3aa: CASSDQGAWTEAFF
d_gene: TRBD1
v_gene: TRBV19
j_gene: TRBJ1-1
abundance: -

CDR3aa: CASSLTSGNSYEQYF
d_gene: TRBD2
v_gene: TRBV11-3
j_gene: TRBJ2-7
abundance: -

CDR3aa: CASSVVGTPLYNEQFF
d_gene: -
v_gene: TRBV9
j_gene: TRBJ2-1
abundance: -

CDR3aa: CASSLEAGAGEQFF
d_gene: -
v_gene: TRBV5-5
j_gene: TRBJ2-1
abundance: few

CDR3aa: CASLGGPTEAFF
d_gene: -
v_gene: TRBV19
j_gene: TRBJ1-1
abundance: -

CDR3aa: CSARDKEEDRGIWYEQYF
d_gene: TRBD1
v_gene: TRBV20-1
j_gene: TRBJ2-7
abundance: -